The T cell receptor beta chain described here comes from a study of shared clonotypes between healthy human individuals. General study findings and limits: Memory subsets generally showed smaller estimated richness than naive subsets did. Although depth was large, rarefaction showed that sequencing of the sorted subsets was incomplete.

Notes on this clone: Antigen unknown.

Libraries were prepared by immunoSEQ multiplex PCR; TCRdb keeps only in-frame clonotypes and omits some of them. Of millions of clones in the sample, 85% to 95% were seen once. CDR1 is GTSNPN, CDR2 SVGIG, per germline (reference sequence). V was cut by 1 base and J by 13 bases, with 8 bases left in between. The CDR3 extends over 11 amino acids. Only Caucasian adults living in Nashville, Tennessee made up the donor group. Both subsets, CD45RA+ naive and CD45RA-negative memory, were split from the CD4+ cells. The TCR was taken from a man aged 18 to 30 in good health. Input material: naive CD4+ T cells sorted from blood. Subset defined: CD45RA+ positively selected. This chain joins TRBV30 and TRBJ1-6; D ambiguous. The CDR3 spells CAWSDTVPLHF. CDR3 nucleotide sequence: TGTGCCTGGAGTGATACGGTCCCCCTCCACTTT.